These 9 T cell receptor beta chains originate from one sample sequenced in a study of T cell repertoires in cytomegalovirus infection. For these receptors, no antigen is known. From the reads, TCRdb called clonotypes with MiXCR, one entry per CDR3 protein. There are about 570,000 distinct CDR3 sequences in the sample; approximately 40% occur only once, and 48% lies in the top ten. The material sequenced was cultured PBMCs, taken from culture after CMV antigen stimulation. These receptors were obtained from a human donor in good health (CMV status not recorded). Some clones in this sample may be carry-over from other donors' samples.

The chain carries TRBV10-3 and TRBJ2-5; 16 bases are shared with TRBD2. Trimming at V came to 10 bases and at J to 4 bases, leaving 12 bases not matched to a gene. Per germline, CDR1 ENHRY and CDR2 SYGVKD. This CDR3 is built from 17 residues. For the CDR3, the DNA is TGTGCCAGTCGCGGGACTAGCGGGAGGGCCTTGGGAGAGACCCAGTACTTC. Its protein product is CASRGTSGRALGETQYF.

This clonotype came up a few times. The chain recombines TRBV11-2 with TRBJ2-3; D ambiguous. Between the trimmed V and J ends, which lost 8 bases and 4 bases, there was a span of 19 bases. Germline CDR1 reads SGHAT; CDR2 reads FQNNGV. The CDR3 spans 15 residues. The CDR3 protein is CASGRSGWSPDTQYF. As DNA, the CDR3 is TGTGCCAGCGGGCGGTCCGGGTGGAGCCCAGATACGCAGTATTTT.

The rearrangement links TRBV11-2 to TRBJ1-4, with D possibly being TRBD1 (5 bases). Germline CDR1 and CDR2: SGHAT and FQNNGV. Trimming stripped 6 bases from V and 0 bases from J, with 14 bases between. This CDR3 comprises 16 residues. The CDR3 region is CASSSGRGTTNEKLFF. The CDR3 DNA sequence: TGTGCCAGCAGTTCAGGACGGGGGACAACTAATGAAAAACTGTTTTTT.

This clonotype was counted many times. The rearrangement uses TRBV7-8 and TRBJ1-1; D ambiguous. Trimming stripped 6 bases from V and 3 bases from J, with 17 bases between. Germline CDR1 SGHVS, CDR2 FQNEAQ. CDR3 length: 15 residues. CDR3 in DNA: TGTGCCAGCAGTCTTAGGGATTTCATATACACTGAAGCTTTCTTT. It translates to CASSLRDFIYTEAFF.

This chain links TRBV20-1 with TRBJ2-4; D gene ambiguous. Per germline, CDR1 DFQATT and CDR2 SNEGSKA (reference sequence). There are 13 residues in the CDR3. The ends were cut back, 0 bases at V and 7 bases at J, with 10 bases in the middle. CDR3 sequence: CSARDPLGNIQYF. Here the CDR3 DNA reads TGCAGTGCTAGAGATCCCCTGGGGAACATTCAGTACTTC.

J is TRBJ2-1 and V is TRBV12-3 or TRBV12-4; 7 bases match TRBD2. With V trimmed by 3 bases and J by 9 bases, 11 bases remained unmatched. The CDR3 contains 15 residues. CDR3 bases: TGTGCCAGCAGTTTGGGGGGAGGGCCGGGGAGTGAGCAGTTCTTC. The encoded protein is CASSLGGGPGSEQFF.

Notes on this clonotype: Mismatch with germline at one junction end may stem from a read error. This CDR3 reads CASSLGTPSRVF. The CDR3 bases are TGTGCCAGCAGTTTAGGGACACCTAGCCGTGTCTTT. This chain uses TRBV12-3 or TRBV12-4 with TRBJ1-1, with D possibly TRBD1 on 5 matching bases. The CDR3 runs 12 residues.

This clonotype was seen only a few times. The rearrangement uses TRBV7-2 and TRBJ2-3; possibly TRBD1 or TRBD2 for D (5 bases each). This CDR3 spans 13 amino acids. V was pared by 5 bases and J by 9 bases, with 15 bases between. Germline V lookup: CDR1 SGHTA, CDR2 FQGNSA. The CDR3 loop is CASSRRARGTQYF. For the CDR3, the DNA is TGTGCCAGCAGCCGGCGGGCTAGGGGCACGCAGTATTTT.

This clonotype was seen a few times. The chain joins TRBV7-6 to TRBJ2-3; TRBD2 is a possible D gene (7 bases). In germline, CDR1 is SGHVS, CDR2 FNYEAQ. This CDR3 has 16 residues. Trimming stripped 0 bases from V and 6 bases from J, with 16 bases between. In DNA, the CDR3 is TGTGCCAGCAGCTTAGCGTCGGCGGGGGCCGTGGATACGCAGTATTTT. As protein: CASSLASAGAVDTQYF. The complete variable domain, with remaining parts taken from reference TRBV7-6 and TRBJ2-3, reads GAGVSQSPRYKVTKRGQDVALRCDPISGHVSLYWYRQALGQGPEFLTYFNYEAQQDKSGLPNDRFSAERPEGSISTLTIQRTEQRDSAMYRCASSLASAGAVDTQYFGPGTRLTVL.